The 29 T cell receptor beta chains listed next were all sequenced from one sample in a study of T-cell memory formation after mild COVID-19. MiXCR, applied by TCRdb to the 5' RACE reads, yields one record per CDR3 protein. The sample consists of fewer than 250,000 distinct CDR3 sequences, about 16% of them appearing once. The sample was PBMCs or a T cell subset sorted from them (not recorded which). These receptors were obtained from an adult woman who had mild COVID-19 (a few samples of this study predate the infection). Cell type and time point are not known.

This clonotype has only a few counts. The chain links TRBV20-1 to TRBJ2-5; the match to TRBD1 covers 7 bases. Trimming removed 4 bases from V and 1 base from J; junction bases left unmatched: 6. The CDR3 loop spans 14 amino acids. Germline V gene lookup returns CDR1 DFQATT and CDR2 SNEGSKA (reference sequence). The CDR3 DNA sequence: TGCAGTGCTACCACAGGGGTCCCCCAAGAGACCCAGTACTTC. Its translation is CSATTGVPQETQYF.

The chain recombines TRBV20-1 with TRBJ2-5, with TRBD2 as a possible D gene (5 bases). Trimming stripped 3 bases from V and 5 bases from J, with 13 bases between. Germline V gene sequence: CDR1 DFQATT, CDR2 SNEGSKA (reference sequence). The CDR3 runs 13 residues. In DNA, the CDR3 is TGCAGTGCTAGTCAGCCTAGCTTCGAGACCCAGTACTTC. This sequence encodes CSASQPSFETQYF.

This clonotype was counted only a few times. CDR3 region: CASSKLQSYEQYF. CDR3 sequence (DNA): TGTGCCAGCAGCAAATTACAATCCTACGAGCAGTACTTC. The rearrangement uses TRBV21-1 and TRBJ2-7. TRBV21-1 is labeled a pseudogene. CDR3 length: 13 residues.

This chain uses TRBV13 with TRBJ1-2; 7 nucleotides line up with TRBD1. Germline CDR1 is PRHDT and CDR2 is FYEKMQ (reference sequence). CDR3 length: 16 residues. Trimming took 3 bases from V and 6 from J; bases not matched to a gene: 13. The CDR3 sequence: CASSFPPRGAYNGYTF. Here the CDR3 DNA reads TGTGCCAGCAGCTTTCCCCCCAGGGGGGCGTATAATGGCTACACCTTC.

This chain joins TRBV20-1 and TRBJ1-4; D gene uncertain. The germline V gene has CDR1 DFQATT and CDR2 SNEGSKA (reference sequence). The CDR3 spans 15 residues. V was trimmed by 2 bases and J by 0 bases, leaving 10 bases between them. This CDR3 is CSARLSWATNEKLFF. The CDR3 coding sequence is TGCAGTGCTAGACTCTCCTGGGCAACTAATGAAAAACTGTTTTTT.

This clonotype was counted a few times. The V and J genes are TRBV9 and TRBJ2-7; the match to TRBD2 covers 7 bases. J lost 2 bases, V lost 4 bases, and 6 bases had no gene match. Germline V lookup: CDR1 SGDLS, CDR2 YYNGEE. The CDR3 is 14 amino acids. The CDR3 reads CASSPTGGAYEQYF. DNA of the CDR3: TGTGCCAGCAGCCCCACGGGGGGAGCCTACGAGCAGTACTTC.

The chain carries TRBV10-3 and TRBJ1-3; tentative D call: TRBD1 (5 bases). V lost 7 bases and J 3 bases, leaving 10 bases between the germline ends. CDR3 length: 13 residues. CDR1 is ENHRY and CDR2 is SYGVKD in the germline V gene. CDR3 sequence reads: CAITRGSGNTIYF. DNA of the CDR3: TGTGCCATCACCCGGGGCAGTGGAAACACCATATATTTT.

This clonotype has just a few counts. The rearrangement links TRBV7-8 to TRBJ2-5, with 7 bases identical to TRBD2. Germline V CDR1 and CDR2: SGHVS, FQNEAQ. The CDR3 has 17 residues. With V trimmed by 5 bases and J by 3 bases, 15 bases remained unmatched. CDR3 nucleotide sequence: TGTGCCAGCAGCAAACCCCGAATGTCCGGGACTAAAGAGACCCAGTACTTC. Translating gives CASSKPRMSGTKETQYF. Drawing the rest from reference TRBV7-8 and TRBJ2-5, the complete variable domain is GAGVSQSPRYKVAKRGQDVALRCDPISGHVSLFWYQQALGQGPEFLTYFQNEAQLDKSGLPSDRFFAERPEGSVSTLKIQRTQQEDSAVYLCASSKPRMSGTKETQYFGPGTRLLVL.

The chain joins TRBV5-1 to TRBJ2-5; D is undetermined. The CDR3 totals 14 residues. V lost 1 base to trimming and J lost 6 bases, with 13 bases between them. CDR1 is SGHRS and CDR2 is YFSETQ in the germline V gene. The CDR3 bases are TGCGCCAGCAGCTTGAACGTCCTCGGCCAGACCCAGTACTTC. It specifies CASSLNVLGQTQYF.

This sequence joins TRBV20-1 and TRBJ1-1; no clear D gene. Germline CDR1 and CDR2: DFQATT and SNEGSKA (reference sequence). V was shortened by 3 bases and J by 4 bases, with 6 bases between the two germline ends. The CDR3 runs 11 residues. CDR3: CSASMGTEAFF. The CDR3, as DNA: TGCAGTGCTAGCATGGGCACTGAAGCTTTCTTT.

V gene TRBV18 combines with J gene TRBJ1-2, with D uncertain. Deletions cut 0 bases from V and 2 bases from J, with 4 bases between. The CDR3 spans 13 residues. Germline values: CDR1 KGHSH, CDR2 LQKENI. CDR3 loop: CASSPPSNYGYTF. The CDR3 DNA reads TGTGCCAGCTCACCACCTTCGAACTATGGCTACACCTTC.

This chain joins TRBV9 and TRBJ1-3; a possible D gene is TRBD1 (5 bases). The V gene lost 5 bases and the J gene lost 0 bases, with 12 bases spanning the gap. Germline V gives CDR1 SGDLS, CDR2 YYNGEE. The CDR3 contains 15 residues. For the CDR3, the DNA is TGTGCCAGCAGTATATCGGGGGACTCTGGAAACACCATATATTTT. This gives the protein CASSISGDSGNTIYF.

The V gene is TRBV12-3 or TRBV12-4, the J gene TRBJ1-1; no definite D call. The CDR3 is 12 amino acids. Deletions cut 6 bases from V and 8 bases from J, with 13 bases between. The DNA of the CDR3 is TGTGCCAGCAGCTTAAGTGATAAAGAAGCTTTCTTT. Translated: CASSLSDKEAFF.

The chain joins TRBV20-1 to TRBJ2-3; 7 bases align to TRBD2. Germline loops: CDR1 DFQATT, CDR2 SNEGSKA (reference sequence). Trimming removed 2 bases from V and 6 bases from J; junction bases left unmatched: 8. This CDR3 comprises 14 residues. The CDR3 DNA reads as TGCAGTGCTAGAACGGGGGGTCACTCGGATACGCAGTATTTT. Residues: CSARTGGHSDTQYF.

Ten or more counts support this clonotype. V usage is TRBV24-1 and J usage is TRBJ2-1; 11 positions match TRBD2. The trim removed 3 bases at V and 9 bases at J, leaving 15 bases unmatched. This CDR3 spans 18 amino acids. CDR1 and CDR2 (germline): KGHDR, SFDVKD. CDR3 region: CATSDGGWVSGRASEQFF. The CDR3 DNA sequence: TGTGCCACCAGTGATGGGGGATGGGTTAGCGGGAGGGCCTCTGAGCAGTTCTTC.

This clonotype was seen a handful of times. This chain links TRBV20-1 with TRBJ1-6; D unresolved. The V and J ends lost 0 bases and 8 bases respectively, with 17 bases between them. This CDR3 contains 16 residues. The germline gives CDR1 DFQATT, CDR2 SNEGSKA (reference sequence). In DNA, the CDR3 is TGCAGTGCTAGAGACTCCGTCTCCGGGAGGGATTCACCCCTCCACTTT. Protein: CSARDSVSGRDSPLHF.

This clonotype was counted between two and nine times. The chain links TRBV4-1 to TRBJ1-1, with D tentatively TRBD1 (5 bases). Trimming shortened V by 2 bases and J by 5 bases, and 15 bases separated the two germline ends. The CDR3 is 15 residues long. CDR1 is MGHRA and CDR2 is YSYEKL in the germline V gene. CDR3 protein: CASSQYYGGGTEAFF. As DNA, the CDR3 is TGCGCCAGCAGCCAATACTATGGGGGAGGTACTGAAGCTTTCTTT.

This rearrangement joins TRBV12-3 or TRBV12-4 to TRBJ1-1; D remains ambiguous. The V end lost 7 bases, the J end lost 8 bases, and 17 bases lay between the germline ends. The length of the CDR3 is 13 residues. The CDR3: CASKPGLGREAFF. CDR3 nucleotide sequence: TGTGCCAGCAAACCAGGTCTCGGCCGGGAAGCTTTCTTT.

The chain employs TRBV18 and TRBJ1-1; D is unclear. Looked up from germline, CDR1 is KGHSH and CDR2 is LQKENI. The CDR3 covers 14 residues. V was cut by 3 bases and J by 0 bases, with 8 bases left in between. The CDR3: CASSPSPVNTEAFF. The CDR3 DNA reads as TGTGCCAGCTCACCTTCACCCGTGAACACTGAAGCTTTCTTT.

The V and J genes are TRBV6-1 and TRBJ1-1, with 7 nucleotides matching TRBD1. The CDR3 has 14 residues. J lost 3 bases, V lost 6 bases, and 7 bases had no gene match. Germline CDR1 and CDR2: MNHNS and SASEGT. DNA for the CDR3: TGTGCCAGCAGGGAGGGGGCATTGGACACTGAAGCTTTCTTT. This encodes CASREGALDTEAFF.

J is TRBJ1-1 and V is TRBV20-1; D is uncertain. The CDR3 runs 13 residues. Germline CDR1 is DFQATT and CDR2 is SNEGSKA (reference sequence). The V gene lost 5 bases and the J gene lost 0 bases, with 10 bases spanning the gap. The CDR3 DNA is TGCAGTGCTGCGAGCGAGGTGAACACTGAAGCTTTCTTT. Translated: CSAASEVNTEAFF.

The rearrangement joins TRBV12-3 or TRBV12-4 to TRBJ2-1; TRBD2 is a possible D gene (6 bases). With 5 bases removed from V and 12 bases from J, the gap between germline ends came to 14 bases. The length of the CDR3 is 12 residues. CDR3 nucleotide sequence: TGTGCCAGCAGTATATGGGGGGAGACGCAGTTCTTC. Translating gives CASSIWGETQFF.

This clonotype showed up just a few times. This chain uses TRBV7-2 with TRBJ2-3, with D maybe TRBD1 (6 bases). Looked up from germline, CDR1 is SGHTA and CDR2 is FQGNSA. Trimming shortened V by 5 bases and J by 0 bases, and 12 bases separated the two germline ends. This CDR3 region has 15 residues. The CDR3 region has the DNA TGTGCCAGCAGCCTCGACAGGCTTAGCACAGATACGCAGTATTTT. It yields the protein CASSLDRLSTDTQYF.

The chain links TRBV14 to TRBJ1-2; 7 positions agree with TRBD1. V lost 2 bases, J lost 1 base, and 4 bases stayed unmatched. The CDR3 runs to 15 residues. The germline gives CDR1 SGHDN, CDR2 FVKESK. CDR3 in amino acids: CASSQIGGGNYGYTF. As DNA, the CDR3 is TGTGCCAGCAGCCAAATAGGGGGCGGTAACTATGGCTACACCTTC.

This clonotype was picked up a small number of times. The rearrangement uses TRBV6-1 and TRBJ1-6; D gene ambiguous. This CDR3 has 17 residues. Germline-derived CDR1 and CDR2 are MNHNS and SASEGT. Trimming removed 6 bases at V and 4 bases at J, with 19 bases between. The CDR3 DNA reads TGTGCCAGCAGGGAACTTCGTGGAATTGGGTATAATTCACCCCTCCACTTT. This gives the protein CASRELRGIGYNSPLHF.

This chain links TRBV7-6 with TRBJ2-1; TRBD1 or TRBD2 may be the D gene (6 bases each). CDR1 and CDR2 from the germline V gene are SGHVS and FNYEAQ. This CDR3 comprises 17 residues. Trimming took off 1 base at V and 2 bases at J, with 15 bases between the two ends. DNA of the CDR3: TGTGCCAGCAGCTTAGGTATAAGGGGGGAAACCTACAATGAGCAGTTCTTC. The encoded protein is CASSLGIRGETYNEQFF.

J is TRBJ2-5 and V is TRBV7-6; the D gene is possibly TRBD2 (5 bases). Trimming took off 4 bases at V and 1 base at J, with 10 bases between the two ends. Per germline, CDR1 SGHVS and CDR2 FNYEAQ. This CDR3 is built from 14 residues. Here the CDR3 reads CASSSPRGQETQYF. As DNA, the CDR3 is TGTGCCAGCAGCTCTCCCCGGGGCCAAGAGACCCAGTACTTC.

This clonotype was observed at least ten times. Here the CDR3 DNA reads TGTGCCAGCAGTTCCACGGGAGGAGAGACCCAGTACTTC. It specifies CASSSTGGETQYF. The genes are TRBV12-3 or TRBV12-4 and TRBJ2-5, with 7 bases identical to TRBD2. This CDR3 has 13 amino acids. V trimming: 4 bases; J trimming: 4 bases; junction bases outside the gene matches: 3.

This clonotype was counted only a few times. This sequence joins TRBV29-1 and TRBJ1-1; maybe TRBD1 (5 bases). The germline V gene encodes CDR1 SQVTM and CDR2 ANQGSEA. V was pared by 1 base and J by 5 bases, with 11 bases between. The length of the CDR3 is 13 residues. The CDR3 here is CSVEVQARTEAFF. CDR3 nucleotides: TGCAGCGTTGAAGTACAGGCAAGGACTGAAGCTTTCTTT.